A selection of T cell receptor beta chains follows, all from one sample in a study of OX40 agonist ivuxolimab in advanced cancers. Some clones are missing from TCRdb's copy, which holds only in-frame ones; the method was immunoSEQ multiplex PCR. The sample lists fewer than 100,000 clones, about 93% occurring once. The sequenced sample was CD4+ or CD8+ T cells sorted from blood, obtained in a trial of the OX40 agonist ivuxolimab. The receptors were gathered from an adult with an advanced solid tumor such as melanoma, head and neck, liver or kidney cancer. CDR3s leave out the opening cysteine and the closing phenylalanine or tryptophan.

TRBJ2-1	TRBV13	ASSPTGLAGGPYNEQF
TRBJ1-2	TRBV29-1	SVEGQVRQSPTNYGYT
TRBJ1-2	TRBV15	ATSPSRVYGYT
TRBJ1-6	TRBV30	AWREYYNSPLH
TRBJ2-7	TRBV29-1	SVRTGSYEQY
TRBJ2-1	TRBV13	ASSLSPGQGYNEQF
TRBJ2-7	TRBV7-9	ASSNGTSGSLY
TRBJ1-2	TRBV29-1	SVERDTFPYGYT
TRBJ2-3	TRBV5-6	ASRFGTSGSFGTDTQY
TRBJ2-3	TRBV14	ASRASWSTDTQY
TRBJ1-3	TRBV30	ARADGTGGNTIY
TRBJ1-2	TRBV25-1	ASKIGTDYT
TRBJ2-7	TRBV5-6	ASSFRGGGVYEQY
TRBJ2-2	TRBV7-3	ASSAGPGELF
TRBJ2-1	TRBV27	ASSMGTYGEQF
TRBJ1-5	TRBV6-1	ASSEASGREIHQPQH
TRBJ1-1	TRBV20-1	SAQKATEAF
TRBJ1-2	TRBV2	ASSEALMNRYGYT
TRBJ2-7	TRBV15	ATSKDVNVEHHEQY
TRBJ1-5	TRBV2	ASSGVHQPQH
TRBJ2-1	TRBV11-2	ASSVPFGDWQANEQF
TRBJ2-7	TRBV9	ASSVGGGAENEQY
TRBJ1-2	TRBV2	ANPQESYGYT
TRBJ1-1	TRBV4-1	ASSQASSRGLNTEAF
TRBJ1-2	TRBV4-1	ASSQDGFNGYT